This T cell receptor (beta chain) is from a study of identical twins. Carrying unique molecular identifiers, the cDNA also gained a universal primer site through template switching. MiXCR, run by TCRdb on the 5' RACE reads, gives a single entry per CDR3 protein. This table has about 390,000 distinct CDR3 sequences, 9% to 10% appearing once. The CDR3 length is 15 residues. Germline V gene data show CDR1 as DFQATT and CDR2 as SNEGSKA (reference sequence). V lost 6 bases and J 6 bases, leaving 24 bases between the germline ends. In this sample, this clonotype turned up a few times. Its target is unknown. The study, taken as a whole, reports: In drawing conclusions, the study used cross-sectional statistical analysis and did not follow the same donors. Within cord blood, abundant beta clonotypes carried fewer insertions, but memory repertoires showed no such trend.

V and J are TRBV20-1 and TRBJ2-7; D is possibly TRBD2 (5 bases). The source is a woman between 50 and 59 years old in good health. What was sequenced was naive T cells sorted from blood. The CDR3 region is CSAVPASLGTSEQYF. The CDR3 nucleotides are TGCAGTGCAGTGCCGGCTAGCCTTGGTACGTCCGAGCAGTACTTC.